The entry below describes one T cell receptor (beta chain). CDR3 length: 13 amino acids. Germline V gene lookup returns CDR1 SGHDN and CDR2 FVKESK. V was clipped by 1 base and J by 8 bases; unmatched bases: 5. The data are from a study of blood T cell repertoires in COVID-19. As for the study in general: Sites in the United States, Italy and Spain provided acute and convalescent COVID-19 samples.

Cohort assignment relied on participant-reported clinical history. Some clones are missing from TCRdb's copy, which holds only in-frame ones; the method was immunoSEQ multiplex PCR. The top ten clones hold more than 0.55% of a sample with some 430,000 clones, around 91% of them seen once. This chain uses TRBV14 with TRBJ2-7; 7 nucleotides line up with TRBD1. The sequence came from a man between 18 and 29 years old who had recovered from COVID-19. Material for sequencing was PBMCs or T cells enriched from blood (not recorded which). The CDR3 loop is CASSQGQGDQQYF. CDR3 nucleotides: TGTGCCAGCAGCCAAGGCCAGGGGGATCAGCAGTACTTC.